The 19 T cell receptor beta chains listed next were all sequenced from one sample in a study of cytomegalovirus exposure and HLA in healthy donors. A multiplex PCR was run with 60 Vbeta primers and 13 Jbeta primers. TCRdb keeps only in-frame clones here, not all; method: immunoSEQ multiplex PCR. The table includes over 150,000 clones, roughly 80% detected once. The specimen was PBMCs. These receptors were obtained from a man over 45 in good health and CMV-seropositive.

CDR3 protein: CASSEIRGTNTEAFF. In DNA, the CDR3 is TGTGCCAGCAGTGAAATCAGGGGTACGAACACTGAAGCTTTCTTT. The chain couples TRBV6-1 to TRBJ1-1, with a weak D call TRBD1 (6 bases). V lost 2 bases and J lost 1, with 11 bases in between. This CDR3 region has 15 residues. Germline V gene data show CDR1 as MNHNS and CDR2 as SASEGT.

The V gene is TRBV28, the J gene TRBJ2-7; tentative D call: TRBD1 (6 bases). The CDR3 runs to 14 residues. Trimming took off 4 bases at V and 2 bases at J, with 12 bases between the two ends. The germline V gene has CDR1 MDHEN and CDR2 SYDVKM. The CDR3 nucleotides are TGTGCCAGCAGTTCTGGACAGCCTCCCTACGAGCAGTACTTC. Its protein is CASSSGQPPYEQYF.

The chain uses TRBV5-4 and TRBJ2-5; maybe TRBD2 (5 bases). With 5 bases removed from V and 4 bases from J, the gap between germline ends came to 18 bases. Germline values: CDR1 SGHNT, CDR2 YYREEE (reference sequence). CDR3 length: 15 residues. This chain's CDR3 is CASSRSGTATETQYF. The CDR3 DNA follows: TGTGCCAGCAGTCGCAGCGGTACTGCCACAGAGACCCAGTACTTC.

This clone was seen once. The V gene is TRBV9, the J gene TRBJ1-6, with a tentative D call TRBD1 (6 bases). The V gene lost 0 bases and the J gene lost 13 bases, with 14 bases spanning the gap. CDR1 is SGDLS and CDR2 is YYNGEE in the germline V gene. This CDR3 is built from 14 residues. CDR3 nucleotide sequence: TGTGCCAGCAGCGTAGGCGAGACAGGTAGTCCCCTCCACTTT. As protein: CASSVGETGSPLHF.

The chain has TRBV15 and TRBJ2-7; weak D call: TRBD2 (6 bases). CDR3 length: 13 amino acids. V dropped 1 base and J dropped 2 bases, with 6 bases sitting between them. Looked up from germline, CDR1 is LNHNV and CDR2 is YYDKDF (reference sequence). The CDR3 DNA reads as TGTGCCACCAGCAGAGGACTAGCCTACGAGCAGTACTTC. Translation: CATSRGLAYEQYF.

The rearrangement links TRBV7-2 to TRBJ2-1; 7 bases are shared with TRBD1. V lost 1 base and J lost 5; bases outside the gene matches: 2. CDR1 SGHTA and CDR2 FQGNSA come from the germline V gene. The CDR3 is 14 amino acids. CDR3 nucleotide sequence: TGTGCCAGCAGCTTAGTAGGGGGCCACAATGAGCAGTTCTTC. Encoded protein: CASSLVGGHNEQFF.

The chain couples TRBV5-1 to TRBJ1-3, with D perhaps TRBD1 (6 bases). CDR1 and CDR2 (germline): SGHRS, YFSETQ. The CDR3 has 18 residues. Deletions cut 0 bases from V and 1 base from J, with 17 bases between. The CDR3 protein is CASSLGGQATGSGNTIYF. DNA for the CDR3: TGCGCCAGCAGCTTGGGGGGGCAGGCCACTGGGTCTGGAAACACCATATATTTT.

This clone was found once. Here the CDR3 DNA reads TGTGCCAGCAGTCCCTTTAGGGACAGAATGGCTGGCTACACCTTC. Translating it yields CASSPFRDRMAGYTF. The J gene is TRBJ1-2, the V gene TRBV6-6; 7 positions match TRBD1. This CDR3 is 15 amino acids long. J was trimmed by 7 bases and V by 5 bases; bases with no gene match: 13. Germline values: CDR1 MNHNY, CDR2 SVGAGI (reference sequence).

The rearrangement uses TRBV4-3 and TRBJ2-3, with TRBD2 matching 9 bases. V was pared by 0 bases and J by 7 bases, with 8 bases of the junction left unmatched. Germline CDR1 is LGHNA and CDR2 is YSLEER. This CDR3 contains 16 residues. Here the CDR3 DNA reads TGCGCCAGCAGCCAAGAAGCAAGCGGGAGGATGAATACGCAGTATTTT. It codes for CASSQEASGRMNTQYF.

This chain joins TRBV11-2 and TRBJ2-1, with a weak D call TRBD2 (6 bases). The V and J ends lost 4 bases and 5 bases respectively, with 12 bases between them. The CDR3 sequence is 14 residues long. Germline assignment: CDR1 SGHAT and CDR2 FQNNGV. The CDR3 DNA reads as TGTGCCAGCAGCTCCGGGGGAGCCCACAATGAGCAGTTCTTC. Residues: CASSSGGAHNEQFF.

The chain has TRBV30 and TRBJ1-1, with TRBD1 matching 7 bases. Germline loops: CDR1 GTSNPN, CDR2 SVGIG (reference sequence). The CDR3 runs to 15 residues. Losses at the gene ends were 4 bases for V and 7 bases for J; bases not matched to a gene: 15. CDR3 loop: CAWNGQGDSNGEAFF. Here the CDR3 DNA reads TGTGCCTGGAACGGGCAGGGGGATTCTAACGGTGAAGCTTTCTTT.

The rearrangement links TRBV2 to TRBJ1-5; D perhaps matches TRBD1 (6 bases). Trimming pared 4 bases from V and 6 bases from J, leaving 13 bases between. This CDR3 is 14 amino acids long. The germline V gene encodes CDR1 SNHLY and CDR2 FYNNEI. DNA of the CDR3: TGTGCCAGCAGTGTACAGGGAACGGGTCAGCCCCAGCATTTT. Protein: CASSVQGTGQPQHF.

The rearrangement uses TRBV25-1 and TRBJ2-3, with D perhaps TRBD2 (6 bases). CDR3 length equals 14 residues. The V end was cut by 4 bases, the J end by 0 bases, with 8 bases between. CDR1 MGHDK and CDR2 SYGVNS come from the germline V gene. Here the CDR3 reads CASSGSGSTDTQYF. In nucleotides, the CDR3 is TGTGCCAGCAGTGGTAGCGGCAGCACAGATACGCAGTATTTT.

J is TRBJ2-7 and V is TRBV21-1; TRBD2, the D gene given by the table, was not confirmed from the DNA. TRBV21-1 is an annotated pseudogene. The CDR3 is made up of 17 amino acids. The CDR3 here is CASSKDLGLAKSYEQYF. Written as DNA, the CDR3 is TGTGCCAGCAGCAAAGACCTGGGACTAGCGAAGTCCTACGAGCAGTACTTC.

The chain employs TRBV5-3 and TRBJ1-4, with a tentative D call TRBD1 (5 bases). TRBV5-3 counts as an open reading frame of uncertain function. The CDR3 spans 14 residues. Trimming stripped 0 bases from V and 8 bases from J, with 11 bases between. Here the CDR3 DNA reads TGTGCCAGAAGCTTGGATCAGGGTCGGGAAAAACTGTTTTTT. It codes for CARSLDQGREKLFF.

The chain combines TRBV5-1 with TRBJ2-3; D gene unclear. V lost 4 bases to trimming and J lost 1 base, with 13 bases between them. This CDR3 has 15 amino acids. Germline values: CDR1 SGHRS, CDR2 YFSETQ. The DNA of the CDR3 is TGCGCCAGCAGCCCCCGCGGTTCAGGCACAGATACGCAGTATTTT. It specifies CASSPRGSGTDTQYF. Together with reference TRBV5-1 and TRBJ2-3, the CDR3 gives the full variable domain: KAGVTQTPRYLIKTRGQQVTLSCSPISGHRSVSWYQQTPGQGLQFLFEYFSETQRNKGNFPGRFSGRQFSNSRSEMNVSTLELGDSALYLCASSPRGSGTDTQYFGPGTRLTVL.

The chain recombines TRBV7-2 with TRBJ2-2; D unresolved. In germline, CDR1 is SGHTA, CDR2 FQGNSA. The CDR3 has 15 residues. Trimming left V 1 base short and J 0 bases short, with 6 bases between. CDR3 amino acids: CASSLVHTNTGELFF. CDR3 nucleotides: TGTGCCAGCAGCTTAGTACATACGAACACCGGGGAGCTGTTTTTT.

V usage is TRBV30 and J usage is TRBJ1-1, with a possible D match to TRBD1 (5 bases). CDR3 size: 13 residues. Between the trimmed V and J ends, which lost 1 base and 8 bases, there was a span of 14 bases. Germline-derived CDR1 and CDR2 are GTSNPN and SVGIG (reference sequence). The CDR3 protein is CAWSGRMGGEAFF. The CDR3, as DNA: TGTGCCTGGAGTGGCCGCATGGGGGGGGAAGCTTTCTTT. Variable domain in full (rest from reference TRBV30 and TRBJ1-1): SQTIHQWPATLVQPVGSPLSLECTVEGTSNPNLYWYRQAAGRGLQLLFYSVGIGQISSEVPQNLSASRPQDRQFILSSKKLLLSDSGFYLCAWSGRMGGEAFFGQGTRLTVV.

The chain joins TRBV11-2 to TRBJ2-1; D is perhaps TRBD1 (5 bases). Germline-derived CDR1 and CDR2 are SGHAT and FQNNGV. The CDR3 is 13 residues long. The ends were cut back, 2 bases at V and 10 bases at J, with 12 bases in the middle. The CDR3, as DNA: TGTGCCAGCAGCTTATCCAGGGTCCACGAGCAGTTCTTC. Translation: CASSLSRVHEQFF.